The rows below give T cell receptor beta chains drawn from one sample of a study of Ad26.COV2.S vaccination and SARS-CoV-2 variants. TCRdb's copy holds only in-frame clones and misses some; the assay was immunoSEQ multiplex PCR. This sample carries about 500,000 clones, roughly nine tenths of them seen once, and the ten largest clones take about 1.5%. This material consisted of peripheral blood, taken in a trial of Ad26.COV2.S vaccine versus placebo. The receptors derive from a person aged 18-65 years who received the Ad26.COV2.S COVID-19 vaccine or a placebo. The CDR3 runs from the conserved cysteine through the conserved F or W. D genes are given only for firm matches. Expanded clones are given a class, and other clones once, few, many or no size at all.

TRBV23-1,NA,TRBJ1-5,NA,CASSPLSPLDSNQPQHF,TGCGCCAGCAGTCCCCTCTCGCCCCTAGACAGCAATCAGCCCCAGCATTTT
TRBV11-2,NA,TRBJ2-7,TRBD1,CASSPGQLGSYEQYF,TGTGCCAGCAGCCCGGGACAGTTAGGCTCCTACGAGCAGTACTTC
TRBV27,NA,TRBJ2-1,TRBD2,CASSTLAGVYNEQFF,TGTGCCAGCAGCACACTAGCGGGAGTTTACAATGAGCAGTTCTTC
TRBV15,NA,TRBJ2-7,NA,CATSRDSTGDAAYEQYF,TGTGCCACCAGCAGAGATAGTACGGGAGATGCCGCCTACGAGCAGTACTTC
TRBV12-3/TRBV12-4,NA,TRBJ1-2,NA,CASSSIQGGYTF,TGTGCCAGCAGTTCAATACAGGGTGGCTACACCTTC
TRBV6-5,NA,TRBJ2-5,TRBD1,CASSYSGQGGETQYF,TGTGCCAGCAGTTACTCGGGACAGGGAGGGGAGACCCAGTACTTC
TRBV5-4,NA,TRBJ2-3,NA,CASSLEGRGRTDTQYF,TGTGCCAGCAGCTTGGAGGGTCGGGGCCGCACAGATACGCAGTATTTT
TRBV9,once,TRBJ2-2,NA,CASRPGSNTGELFF,TGTGCCAGCAGGCCCGGGTCTAACACCGGGGAGCTGTTTTTT
TRBV27,few,TRBJ2-1,TRBD2,CASSLLAGGPRFF,TGTGCCAGCAGTTTATTAGCGGGAGGGCCTCGGTTCTTC
TRBV6-5,NA,TRBJ2-7,TRBD2,CASGGGEQYF,TGTGCCAGCGGGGGGGGCGAGCAGTACTTC
TRBV7-9,NA,TRBJ2-7,NA,CASSGRGDLYEQYF,TGTGCCAGCAGCGGGCGCGGCGATCTCTACGAGCAGTACTTC
TRBV19,NA,TRBJ1-1,NA,CASSPWTEDTEAFF,TGTGCCAGTAGTCCGTGGACGGAGGACACTGAAGCTTTCTTT
TRBV18,NA,TRBJ2-3,NA,CASSRSSTDTQYF,TGTGCCAGCTCCCGTTCTAGCACAGATACGCAGTATTTT
TRBV29-1,NA,TRBJ1-1,NA,CSGYLGGLKAFF,TGCAGCGGATACCTGGGGGGGCTTAAAGCTTTCTTT
TRBV14,NA,TRBJ2-2,TRBD1,CASSQVGQGRTGELFF,TGTGCCAGCAGCCAAGTTGGACAGGGTCGCACCGGGGAGCTGTTTTTT
TRBV3-1/TRBV3-2,NA,TRBJ1-1,NA,CASSQGVNTEAFF,TGTGCCAGCAGCCAAGGGGTGAACACTGAAGCTTTCTTT
TRBV18,NA,TRBJ1-1,NA,CASSPTYPFPEAFF,TGTGCCAGCTCACCGACCTATCCGTTTCCTGAAGCTTTCTTT
TRBV7-9,NA,TRBJ2-5,NA,CASSPHRETQYF,TGTGCCAGCAGCCCCCACCGGGAGACCCAGTACTTC
TRBV5-4,NA,TRBJ1-2,TRBD1,CASSLVDRGYGYTF,TGTGCCAGCAGCTTGGTGGACAGGGGGTATGGCTACACCTTC
TRBV7-3,NA,TRBJ2-1,NA,CASSRTSSEYNEQFF,TGTGCCAGCAGTCGTACTAGTTCGGAATACAATGAGCAGTTCTTC
TRBV7-9,NA,TRBJ2-1,NA,CASSLSGVRFF,TGTGCCAGCAGCTTAAGTGGAGTTCGGTTCTTC
TRBV27,NA,TRBJ2-3,NA,CASSFRQVWDTQYF,TGTGCCAGCAGTTTCCGGCAGGTCTGGGATACGCAGTATTTT
TRBV5-6,NA,TRBJ1-2,TRBD1,CASSLVDRGRVYGYTF,TGTGCCAGCAGCTTGGTTGACAGGGGGCGCGTCTATGGCTACACCTTC
TRBV5-4,NA,TRBJ1-2,NA,CASSSSMGGGGYTF,TGTGCCAGCAGCTCCAGCATGGGGGGTGGTGGCTACACCTTC
TRBV5-1,NA,TRBJ2-2,NA,CASSYYTSPGELFF,TGCGCCAGCAGCTATTACACATCCCCCGGGGAGCTGTTTTTT
TRBV5-1,NA,TRBJ2-1,NA,CASSGEIYNEQFF,TGCGCCAGTAGTGGAGAAATTTACAATGAGCAGTTCTTC
TRBV4-1,NA,TRBJ2-3,TRBD2,CASSLKGLVTSDTQYF,TGCGCCAGCAGCTTAAAAGGACTAGTTACTTCAGATACGCAGTATTTT
TRBV7-9,NA,TRBJ2-3,TRBD1,CASSQGQGFTDTQYF,TGTGCCAGCAGCCAAGGACAGGGGTTCACAGATACGCAGTATTTT
TRBV9,NA,TRBJ2-1,TRBD2,CASSGRLAGYNEQFF,TGTGCCAGCAGCGGCCGACTAGCGGGGTACAATGAGCAGTTCTTC
TRBV2,NA,TRBJ1-5,TRBD1,CASTQDRVVNQPQHF,TGTGCCAGCACCCAGGACAGGGTAGTCAATCAGCCCCAGCATTTT
TRBV5-1,NA,TRBJ2-5,TRBD2,CASSRAGTSGGQETQYF,TGCGCCAGCAGCCGCGCGGGGACTAGTGGGGGACAAGAGACCCAGTACTTC
TRBV27,NA,TRBJ2-3,NA,CASSFVGAYGTDTQYF,TGTGCCAGCAGTTTTGTAGGTGCTTATGGCACAGATACGCAGTATTTT
TRBV7-2,few,TRBJ2-7,NA,CASSFGPGRYEQYF,NA